This T cell receptor beta chain originates from a study of T cell repertoires in cytomegalovirus infection. Turning to the study itself: CMV infection and matching HLA type were both indicated by public TCR beta signatures.

TCRdb re-analysed the reads in MiXCR, keeping a single row per CDR3 protein. The table has approximately 340,000 distinct CDR3 sequences, roughly 29% seen once. This clonotype has more than one count but fewer than ten. Its antigen is still unknown. The clonotype originates from a human donor in good health (CMV status not recorded). Some clones in this sample may be carry-over from other donors' samples. The specimen comprised cultured PBMCs, sampled from culture after CMV antigen stimulation.

In nucleotides, the CDR3 is TGTGCCATCAGTGAGTCGTACGGAGACTATGGCTACACCTTC. This sequence encodes CAISESYGDYGYTF. The V and J genes are TRBV10-3 and TRBJ1-2; D is unclear. Germline CDR1 ENHRY, CDR2 SYGVKD. Trimming removed 0 bases at V and 3 bases at J, with 8 bases between. The CDR3 has 14 amino acids.